Below, one TCR beta chain is given with its context. This sample is part of a study of prognosis after radiotherapy for stage I lung cancer. Germline-derived CDR1 and CDR2 are GTSNPN and SVGIG (reference sequence). V lost 3 bases, J lost 2 bases, and 4 bases stayed unmatched. The CDR3 has 13 amino acids. Using two-round multiplex PCR, the authors amplified TCR beta CDR3 from genomic DNA. Initially, in first-round PCR, primers specific to each TRBV and TRBJ gene were used. A second round of PCR was carried out using universal primers. TCRdb re-analysed the multiplex PCR reads in MiXCR, keeping a single row per CDR3 protein. The data show about 27,000 distinct CDR3 sequences, with 46% seen just once and about 15% held by the top ten.

The source was PBMCs, collected before or after stereotactic body radiation therapy (not recorded which). This receptor was taken from a donor over 45 with non-small cell lung cancer. The rearrangement joins TRBV30 to TRBJ2-7; 7 bases are a match to TRBD1. The CDR3 reads CAWRLTGTYEQYF. The DNA for the CDR3 is TGTGCCTGGAGATTGACAGGGACCTACGAGCAGTACTTC.